This T cell receptor (beta chain) was recovered during a study of T cell responses to AZD1222 COVID-19 vaccine (dated by TCRdb to the early 2020s). Broadly, across the study: Because spike-specific TCR depth and breadth did not differ between the two schedules, AZD1222 recipients who got a second dose at roughly 4 weeks were pooled with those who got a second dose at roughly 12 weeks. Trial participants were enrolled by age into subgroups of 18-55, 56-69 and 70-plus years, and roughly 150, 30 and 60 TCR-sequenced participants, respectively, were included in these subgroups. A total of 230 to 250 trial participants underwent TCR sequencing, of whom 200 to 220 received two doses of AZD1222 and about 25 received two doses of the MenACWY control vaccine. The research as a whole found: Epitopes outside the regions mutated in the B.1.351 and B.1.1.7 variants were reportedly recognized by nearly half of the unique spike-specific TCRs. CD4 TCRs associated with the vaccine covered the entire spike protein, and the dominant responses were in regions 160-218 and 743-854. Only five to seven AZD1222 recipients were SARS-CoV-2 seropositive at baseline, limiting conclusions about previously exposed vaccinees. A significant rise in spike-specific TCR breadth and depth was observed after two AZD1222 doses relative to day 0 and relative to MenACWY recipients. The 56-69-year group was small, and its depth increase did not reach significance, likely because of low power. No day 14 peak-response samples were available, so repertoires were characterized only after the peak T cell response. Participants were mostly white British and included more females than males, and it was suggested by the authors that clonal diversity may have been underestimated.

The time point label for this specimen denotes: baseline before first vaccination. Samples from vaccinated people were obtained from the UK trials COV001 and COV002, which included a single-blind randomized controlled phase 2/3 trial of AZD1222 (ChAdOx1 nCoV-19) in healthy adults. For TCRbeta chain sequencing, PBMC samples from trial participants were taken at day 0 and at day 28 after the second dose. Trimming removed 2 bases from V and 7 bases from J, leaving 10 bases between the germline ends. The germline V gene (reference sequence) provides CDR1 SGHNT and CDR2 YYREEE. Inclusive of the bounding cysteine and phenylalanine, the CDR3 is 12 residues long. Solely the CDR3 DNA is kept, with 36 bases framed from the first base. Note on this clone: Its antigen is still unknown. Base qualities are missing; no much larger clone stands one base away.

The CDR3 regions of human TCRbeta chains were subjected to immunosequencing. The source study handled its data this way. TCRs in the repertoires were compared against a reference library of SARS-CoV-2-specific TCRs that had been generated with the MIRA antigen-specificity platform. Breadth was defined as the fraction of unique TCRs that were SARS-CoV-2-associated. Depth was defined as the fraction of total T cells that were SARS-CoV-2-associated. Using the MIRA data, each spike-specific TCR was assigned both to the spike region to which the TCR was reactive and to a CD4 or CD8 class. Log10-transformed breadth and depth values were compared by one-way ANOVA with Sidak's multiple comparisons tests. Held by TCRdb, this immuneACCESS table contains in-frame sequences only and omits some clones. Under half of the omission traces to an unresolved V gene where checked; the cause of the rest is unknown. V and J calls and clone size follow that table, whereas D and trimming were derived from the DNA. This sample is represented by roughly 120,000 clones; roughly 87% of them were singletons. Clones ranked in the top ten supply approximately 7.5% of the sample.

This chain is built from TRBV5-4 and TRBJ2-7; the D gene is possibly TRBD1, with 7 bases matching. The receptor comes from an adult in good health. The specimen was peripheral blood, collected on day 0 of AZD1222 vaccination. The CDR3 corresponds to CASSFSGGEQYF. The nucleotide sequence reads as follows: TGTGCCAGCAGCTTTTCAGGGGGGGAGCAGTACTTC.